The clone carrying this TCR beta chain has a handful of counts. Its antigen is currently unknown. These data belong to a study of blood T cells in healthy people across ages. Whole-study findings and limits: Diversity of TCR beta per million T cells declined in a roughly linear way with age. Because donor CMV status was unknown, expanded clonotype changes were possibly confounded. Diversity figures based on one million T cells were deemed too low. Naive CD4+ cells and diversity were both higher in long-lived donors than in aged donors.

Germline V CDR1 and CDR2: MNHEY, SVGEGT. Trimming left V 5 bases short and J 5 bases short, with 19 bases between. The CDR3 is 16 residues long. A sample-barcoded 5' primer and a J-beta primer mix were used in a second PCR of roughly 6 to 11 cycles. TCRdb re-analysed the 5' RACE reads in MiXCR, keeping a single row per CDR3 protein. The sample includes over 600,000 distinct CDR3 sequences, roughly 41% of them seen just once. The receptor's source is a man aged 80 or over in good health. The chain uses TRBV6-2 or TRBV6-3 and TRBJ2-1; D is perhaps TRBD2 (6 bases). What was sequenced was blood. CDR3 residues: CASSSRGAGIDNEQFF. The CDR3, as DNA: TGTGCCAGCAGTAGCCGGGGAGCGGGTATCGACAATGAGCAGTTCTTC.